These 3 T cell receptor beta chains originate from one sample sequenced in a study of blood T cell repertoires in COVID-19. Data came from immunoSEQ multiplex PCR; TCRdb stores just in-frame clones and leaves some out. This sample has 250,000 to 300,000 clones, with approximately 80% found just once. The sample was peripheral blood. Receptors were obtained from a woman aged 55-69 years with active or convalescent COVID-19.

V gene TRBV3-1 (or the pseudogene TRBV3-2) combines with J gene TRBJ2-7; 10 bases map to TRBD2. Trimming cost V 5 bases and J 3 bases; bases outside gene matches: 10. Germline V gives CDR1 LGHDT, CDR2 YNNKEL (reference sequence). The CDR3 consists of 16 residues. The CDR3 loop is CASSDQIAGGFYEQYF. Here the CDR3 DNA reads TGTGCCAGCAGCGATCAAATAGCGGGGGGTTTCTACGAGCAGTACTTC.

The chain is built from TRBV19 and TRBJ1-5, with 8 bases identical to TRBD1. This CDR3 comprises 15 residues. Trimming at V came to 6 bases and at J to 0 bases, leaving 4 bases not matched to a gene. CDR1 and CDR2 (germline): LNHDA, SQIVND (reference sequence). CDR3 sequence: CASRATGDSNQPQHF. CDR3 in DNA: TGTGCCAGTAGGGCGACAGGGGATAGCAATCAGCCCCAGCATTTT.

About this clone: Other DNA sequences within the sample encode an identical CDR3. This chain links TRBV15 with TRBJ1-5; no clear D gene. V was shortened by 0 bases and J by 3 bases, with 9 bases between the two germline ends. Germline values: CDR1 LNHNV, CDR2 YYDKDF (reference sequence). This CDR3 has 15 residues. This CDR3 reads CATSRDRGDNQPQHF. Here the CDR3 DNA reads TGTGCCACCAGCAGAGATCGGGGTGACAATCAGCCCCAGCATTTT. Variable domain in full (rest from reference TRBV15 and TRBJ1-5): DAMVIQNPRYQVTQFGKPVTLSCSQTLNHNVMYWYQQKSSQAPKLLFHYYDKDFNNEADTPDNFQSRRPNTSFCFLDIRSPGLGDTAMYLCATSRDRGDNQPQHFGDGTRLSIL.